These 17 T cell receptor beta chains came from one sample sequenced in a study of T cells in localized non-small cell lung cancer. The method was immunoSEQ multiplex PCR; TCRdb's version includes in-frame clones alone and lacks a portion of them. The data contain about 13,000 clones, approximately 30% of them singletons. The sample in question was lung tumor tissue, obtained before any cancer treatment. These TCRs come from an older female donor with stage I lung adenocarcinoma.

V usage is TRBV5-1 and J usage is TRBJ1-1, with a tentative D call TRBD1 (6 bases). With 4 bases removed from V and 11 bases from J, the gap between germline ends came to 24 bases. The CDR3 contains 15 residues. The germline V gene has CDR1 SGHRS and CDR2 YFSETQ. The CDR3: CASSRTPGQGGRAFF. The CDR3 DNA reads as TGCGCCAGCAGCCGAACTCCGGGACAAGGGGGGCGGGCTTTCTTT.

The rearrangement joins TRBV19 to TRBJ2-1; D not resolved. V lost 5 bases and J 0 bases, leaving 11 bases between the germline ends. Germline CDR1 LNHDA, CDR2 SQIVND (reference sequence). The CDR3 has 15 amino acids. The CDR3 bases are TGTGCCAGTAGTTTCCAGAGAACCTCCTACAATGAGCAGTTCTTC. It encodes CASSFQRTSYNEQFF.

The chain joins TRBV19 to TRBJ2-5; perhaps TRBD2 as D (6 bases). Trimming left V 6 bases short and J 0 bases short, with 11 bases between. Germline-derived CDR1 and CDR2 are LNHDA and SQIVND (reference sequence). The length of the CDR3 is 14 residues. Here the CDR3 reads CASSPGTHQETQYF. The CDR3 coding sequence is TGTGCCAGTAGCCCCGGGACTCACCAAGAGACCCAGTACTTC.

CDR3 bases: TGTGCCTGGAGTAACGGACAAACCTCTCATAACTATGGCTACACCTTC. It codes for CAWSNGQTSHNYGYTF. The chain couples TRBV30 to TRBJ1-2, with a possible D match to TRBD1 (5 bases). Per germline, CDR1 GTSNPN and CDR2 SVGIG (reference sequence). V shed 2 bases and J shed 1 base, with 17 bases lying between them. CDR3 size: 16 residues.

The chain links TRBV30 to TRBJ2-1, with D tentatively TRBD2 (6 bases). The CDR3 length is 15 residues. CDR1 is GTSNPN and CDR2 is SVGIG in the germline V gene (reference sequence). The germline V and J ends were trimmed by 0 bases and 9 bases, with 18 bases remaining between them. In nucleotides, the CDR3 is TGTGCCTGGAGTGTACGGAGGGCCTTCGGAGCTGAGCAGTTCTTC. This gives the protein CAWSVRRAFGAEQFF.

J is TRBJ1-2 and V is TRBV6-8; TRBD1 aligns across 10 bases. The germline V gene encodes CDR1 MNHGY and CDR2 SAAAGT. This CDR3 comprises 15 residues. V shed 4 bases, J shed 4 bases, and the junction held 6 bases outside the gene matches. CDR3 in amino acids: CASSSLDRGTYGYTF. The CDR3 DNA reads TGTGCCAGCAGTTCACTGGACAGGGGGACCTATGGCTACACCTTC.

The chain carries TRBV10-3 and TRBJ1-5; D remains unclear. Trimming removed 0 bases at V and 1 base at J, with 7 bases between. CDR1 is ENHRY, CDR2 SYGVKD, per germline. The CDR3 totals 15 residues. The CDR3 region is CAISESVDSNQPQHF. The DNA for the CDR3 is TGTGCCATCAGTGAGTCAGTTGACAGCAATCAGCCCCAGCATTTT.

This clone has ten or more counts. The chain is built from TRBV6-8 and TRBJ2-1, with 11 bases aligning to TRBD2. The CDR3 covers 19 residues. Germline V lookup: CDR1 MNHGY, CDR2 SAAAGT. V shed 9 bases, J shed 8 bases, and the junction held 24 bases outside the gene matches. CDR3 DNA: TGTGCCAGTAGGGGTTATAGCGGGGGGGTCCAACGCTTTAGGGATGAGCAGTTCTTC. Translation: CASRGYSGGVQRFRDEQFF.

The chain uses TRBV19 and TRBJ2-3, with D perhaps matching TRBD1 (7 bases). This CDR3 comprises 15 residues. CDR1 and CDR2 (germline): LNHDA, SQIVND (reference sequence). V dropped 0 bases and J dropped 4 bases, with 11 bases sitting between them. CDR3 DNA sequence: TGTGCCAGTAGTATAGATCAGGGGGAGGCAGATACGCAGTATTTT. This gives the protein CASSIDQGEADTQYF.

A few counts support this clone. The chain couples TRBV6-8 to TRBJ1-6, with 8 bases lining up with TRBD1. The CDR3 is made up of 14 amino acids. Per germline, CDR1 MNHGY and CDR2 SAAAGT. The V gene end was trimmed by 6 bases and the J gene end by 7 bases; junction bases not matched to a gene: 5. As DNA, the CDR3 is TGTGCCAGCAGCCTGACAGGGGACAATTCACCCCTCCACTTT. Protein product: CASSLTGDNSPLHF.

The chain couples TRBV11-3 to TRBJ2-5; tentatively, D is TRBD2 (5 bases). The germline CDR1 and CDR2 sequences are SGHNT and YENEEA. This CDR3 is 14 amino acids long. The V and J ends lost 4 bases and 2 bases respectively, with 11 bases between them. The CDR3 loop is CASSYRGGQETQYF. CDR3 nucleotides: TGTGCCAGCAGCTACCGGGGTGGTCAAGAGACCCAGTACTTC. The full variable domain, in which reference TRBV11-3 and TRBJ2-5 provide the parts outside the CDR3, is EAGVVQSPRYKIIEKKQPVAFWCNPISGHNTLYWYLQNLGQGPELLIRYENEEAVDDSQLPKDRFSAERLKGVDSTLKIQPAELGDSAVYLCASSYRGGQETQYFGPGTRLLVL.

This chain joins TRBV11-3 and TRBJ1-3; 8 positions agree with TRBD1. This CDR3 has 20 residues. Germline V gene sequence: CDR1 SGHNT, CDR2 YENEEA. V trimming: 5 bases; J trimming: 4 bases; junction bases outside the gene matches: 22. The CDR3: CASSHAVTDRGASWGNTIYF. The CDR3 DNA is TGTGCCAGCAGCCATGCGGTGACCGACAGGGGAGCGTCTTGGGGAAACACCATATATTTT.

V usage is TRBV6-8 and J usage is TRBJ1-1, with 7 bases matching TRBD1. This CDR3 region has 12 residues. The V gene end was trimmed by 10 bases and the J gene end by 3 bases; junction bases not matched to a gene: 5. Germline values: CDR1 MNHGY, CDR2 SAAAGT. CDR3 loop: CAIRGQDTEAFF. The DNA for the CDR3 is TGTGCCATCAGAGGACAGGACACTGAAGCTTTCTTT.

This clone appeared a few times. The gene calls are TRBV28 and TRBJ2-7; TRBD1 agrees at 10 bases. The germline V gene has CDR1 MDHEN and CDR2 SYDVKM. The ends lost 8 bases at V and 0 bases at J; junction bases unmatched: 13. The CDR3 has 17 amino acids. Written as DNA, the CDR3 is TGTGCCAGCTCCCCGGGACAGGGGAAGGTTGGCTCCTACGAGCAGTACTTC. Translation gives CASSPGQGKVGSYEQYF.

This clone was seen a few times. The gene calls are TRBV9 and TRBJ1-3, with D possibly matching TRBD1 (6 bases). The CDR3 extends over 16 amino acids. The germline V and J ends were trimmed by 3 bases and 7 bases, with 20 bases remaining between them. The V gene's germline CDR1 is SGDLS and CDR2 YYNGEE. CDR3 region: CASSARHRDIGNTIYF. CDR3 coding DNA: TGTGCCAGCAGCGCAAGACACCGGGACATCGGCAACACCATATATTTT.

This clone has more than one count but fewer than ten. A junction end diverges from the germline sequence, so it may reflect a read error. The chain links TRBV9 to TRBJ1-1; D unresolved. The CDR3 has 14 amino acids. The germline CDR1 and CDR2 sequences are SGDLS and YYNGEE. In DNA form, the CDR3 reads TGTGCCAGCAGCGTATCGGTTATGAACACTGAAGCTTTTTTT. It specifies CASSVSVMNTEAFF.

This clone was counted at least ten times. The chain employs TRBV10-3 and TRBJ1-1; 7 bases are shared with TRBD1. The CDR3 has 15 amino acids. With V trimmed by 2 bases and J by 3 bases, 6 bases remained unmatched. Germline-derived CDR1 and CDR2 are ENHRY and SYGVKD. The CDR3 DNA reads TGTGCCATCAGTGAGATTACAGGGGTTGACACTGAAGCTTTCTTT. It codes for CAISEITGVDTEAFF.